This entry features one T cell receptor beta chain sequence. Its matching antigen is unknown. Extraction of RNA together with DNA used about 17-34 mg of unsorted bulk tissue. Total RNA amounting to roughly 0.5 ug was the source from which TCR beta cDNA was made with a constant-region primer. Construction of TCR beta libraries relied on three successive nested multiplex PCR rounds employing slightly modified ARM-PCR. The first two PCR rounds, roughly 10 cycles each, used TRBV1-TRBV30 forward primers and a C-beta reverse primer. TCRdb reprocessed the multiplex PCR reads via MiXCR and lists one record per CDR3 protein. Of roughly 30,000 distinct CDR3 sequences in the sample, 60% to 80% were seen once. In germline, CDR1 is SQVTM, CDR2 ANQGSEA. The CDR3 loop spans 15 amino acids. Between the trimmed V and J ends, which lost 5 bases and 15 bases, there was a span of 29 bases. This specimen comes from a study of tumor-infiltrating lymphocytes in primary liver carcinoma.

Findings and limits, study-wide: Blood's top-250-clone fraction was significantly lower than that of tumors (p = 0.039).

V usage is TRBV29-1 and J usage is TRBJ2-1; D gene unclear. The source is a woman aged 30 to 39 with primary liver carcinoma and hepatitis B virus infection. Specimen: liver tumor tissue from sampling region 3. Subset described: tumor region T3, left-lateral pole. CDR3 residues: CSVLSPRLKYIGRFF. In DNA, the CDR3 is TGCAGCGTTCTCTCCCCTCGGCTGAAGTACATTGGGCGGTTCTTC.